The 21 T cell receptor beta chains given below trace back to one sample, sequenced in a study of graft-versus-host responses after intestinal transplantation. Graft specimens yielded both intraepithelial and lamina propria lymphocytes. Clones were read by immunoSEQ multiplex PCR, and TCRdb kept only the in-frame ones, dropping some. The data hold fewer than 5,500 clones, with roughly 87% observed a single time. The sequences come from ileum tissue, collected 156 days after intestinal transplant. The receptor set was obtained from a human patient who received an intestinal transplant, so some T cells may come from the graft donor.

V and J are TRBV6-4 and TRBJ1-5; D is ambiguous. The length of the CDR3 is 13 residues. V shed 8 bases and J shed 7 bases, with 15 bases lying between them. Germline V CDR1 and CDR2: MRHNA, SNTAGT. The CDR3 DNA sequence: TGTGCCAGCGCCCGGACGGTCGGGCAGCCCCAGCATTTT. Protein: CASARTVGQPQHF.

This chain connects TRBV28 to TRBJ2-6; D is uncertain. V dropped 4 bases and J dropped 2 bases, with 15 bases sitting between them. The CDR3 sequence is 17 residues long. Per the germline V gene, CDR1 is MDHEN and CDR2 is SYDVKM. CDR3 residues: CASSYPIGFPGANVLTF. DNA for the CDR3: TGTGCCAGCAGTTACCCAATCGGGTTCCCTGGGGCCAACGTCCTGACTTTC.

The chain recombines TRBV18 with TRBJ1-4; no clear D gene. CDR1 is KGHSH and CDR2 is LQKENI in the germline V gene. The CDR3 runs to 14 residues. Trimming pared 2 bases from V and 4 bases from J, leaving 8 bases between. The DNA of the CDR3 is TGTGCCAGCTCACCAGTCCAGCGTAATGAAAAACTGTTTTTT. Translation gives CASSPVQRNEKLFF.

V usage is TRBV4-1 and J usage is TRBJ2-3, with a weak D call TRBD1 (5 bases). Deletions cut 1 base from V and 5 bases from J, with 19 bases between. Germline CDR1 is MGHRA and CDR2 is YSYEKL. This CDR3 region has 17 residues. This chain's CDR3 is CASSQGQGELIGDTQYF. CDR3 DNA sequence: TGCGCCAGCAGCCAAGGTCAGGGCGAGTTGATTGGAGATACGCAGTATTTT.

CDR3 DNA sequence: TGTGCCAGCAGTTATGGACAGATGAACACTGAAGCTTTCTTT. Its translation is CASSYGQMNTEAFF. This chain uses TRBV6-5 with TRBJ1-1; the D gene is possibly TRBD1 (6 bases). CDR1 is MNHEY, CDR2 SVGAGI, per germline. V gave up 3 bases and J gave up 0 bases, with 8 bases separating them. CDR3 length equals 14 residues.

This chain uses TRBV4-3 with TRBJ2-7; D gene ambiguous. The V end lost 0 bases, the J end lost 0 bases, and 12 bases lay between the germline ends. The CDR3 length is 16 residues. Germline values: CDR1 LGHNA, CDR2 YSLEER. The CDR3 region has the DNA TGCGCCAGCAGCCAAGATAGGCGTCCCAGCTCCTACGAGCAGTACTTC. The encoded protein is CASSQDRRPSSYEQYF.

The chain has TRBV7-9 and TRBJ2-1; D could derive from TRBD1 or TRBD2 (5 bases each). The CDR3 loop spans 15 amino acids. Germline CDR1 reads SEHNR; CDR2 reads FQNEAQ (reference sequence). Trimming removed 7 bases from V and 4 bases from J, with 17 bases in between. The CDR3 nucleotides read TGTGCCAGCACTGTCCGGGACGACCTTTACAATGAGCAGTTCTTC. Its protein is CASTVRDDLYNEQFF.

The chain couples TRBV7-2 to TRBJ2-7, with a possible D match to TRBD2 (6 bases). Germline-derived CDR1 and CDR2 are SGHTA and FQGNSA. Trimming cost V 1 base and J 3 bases, with 10 bases left between them. The CDR3 covers 14 residues. The CDR3 is CASSLVEGYYEQYF. In DNA form, the CDR3 reads TGTGCCAGCAGCTTAGTGGAGGGTTACTACGAGCAGTACTTC. Based on the CDR3 plus reference TRBV7-2 and TRBJ2-7, the full variable domain is GAGVSQSPSNKVTEKGKDVELRCDPISGHTALYWYRQSLGQGLEFLIYFQGNSAPDKSGLPSDRFSAERTGGSVSTLTIQRTQQEDSAVYLCASSLVEGYYEQYFGPGTRLTVT.

The V call is TRBV6-1, the J call TRBJ1-1, with D possibly matching TRBD1 (5 bases). CDR3 length equals 15 residues. The V end lost 4 bases, the J end lost 4 bases, and 16 bases lay between the germline ends. Germline values: CDR1 MNHNS, CDR2 SASEGT. This CDR3 is CASSGFGGGSTEAFF. The CDR3 DNA is TGTGCCAGCAGTGGGTTTGGGGGGGGGAGCACTGAAGCTTTCTTT.

V is TRBV30 and J is TRBJ2-1; D is perhaps TRBD1 (6 bases). Deletions cut 7 bases from V and 6 bases from J, with 19 bases between. The CDR3 is made up of 14 amino acids. The germline V gene has CDR1 GTSNPN and CDR2 SVGIG (reference sequence). This chain's CDR3 is CALEQVGQRNEQFF. The CDR3 DNA reads as TGTGCCTTGGAGCAGGTGGGACAACGCAATGAGCAGTTCTTC. Full variable domain (remainder filled in from reference TRBV30 and TRBJ2-1): SQTIHQWPATLVQPVGSPLSLECTVEGTSNPNLYWYRQAAGRGLQLLFYSVGIGQISSEVPQNLSASRPQDRQFILSSKKLLLSDSGFYLCALEQVGQRNEQFFGPGTRLTVL.

This clone was counted a single time. The chain is built from TRBV7-9 and TRBJ1-2; unclear D gene. The germline V gene has CDR1 SEHNR and CDR2 FQNEAQ (reference sequence). The CDR3 has 15 amino acids. Trimming shortened V by 2 bases and J by 2 bases, and 12 bases separated the two germline ends. As DNA, the CDR3 is TGTGCCAGCAGCTTACCGGCTCCGGGGAACTATGGCTACACCTTC. Translating it yields CASSLPAPGNYGYTF. Full variable domain (missing parts from reference TRBV7-9 and TRBJ1-2): DTGVSQNPRHKITKRGQNVTFRCDPISEHNRLYWYRQTLGQGPEFLTYFQNEAQLEKSRLLSDRFSAERPKGSFSTLEIQRTEQGDSAMYLCASSLPAPGNYGYTFGSGTRLTVV.

The genes are TRBV5-1 and TRBJ2-1, with 7 bases aligning to TRBD2. Per the germline V gene, CDR1 is SGHRS and CDR2 is YFSETQ. There are 12 residues in the CDR3. Trimming removed 6 bases from V and 3 bases from J; junction bases left unmatched: 0. CDR3 coding DNA: TGCGCCAGCACTAGCGGCTACAATGAGCAGTTCTTC. Protein sequence: CASTSGYNEQFF.

V usage is TRBV11-2 and J usage is TRBJ2-7, with 8 bases aligning to TRBD1. J was trimmed by 6 bases and V by 6 bases; bases with no gene match: 10. CDR1 is SGHAT and CDR2 is FQNNGV in the germline V gene. This CDR3 has 14 amino acids. As DNA, the CDR3 is TGTGCCAGCAGTGCCGGGACAGGTCCCTTCGAGCAGTACTTC. Residues: CASSAGTGPFEQYF.

This clone was seen once. The rearrangement uses TRBV18 and TRBJ1-1; 9 nucleotides line up with TRBD1. With 6 bases clipped from V and 1 base from J, the junction kept 3 bases outside the gene matches. This CDR3 comprises 14 residues. Germline lookup yields CDR1 KGHSH and CDR2 LQKENI. CDR3 nucleotides: TGTGCCAGCTCGCGGGACAGGGAGAACACTGAAGCTTTCTTT. The encoded protein is CASSRDRENTEAFF.

In its sample, this clone was seen once. This sequence joins TRBV5-1 and TRBJ1-1, with a tentative D call TRBD1 (5 bases). The CDR3 totals 12 residues. CDR1 and CDR2 (germline): SGHRS, YFSETQ. Between the trimmed V and J ends, which lost 5 bases and 4 bases, there was a span of 9 bases. The CDR3 DNA reads as TGCGCCAGCAGTCCCGACAGCACTGAAGCTTTCTTT. Protein sequence: CASSPDSTEAFF.

The rearrangement joins TRBV27 to TRBJ1-5; D remains unclear. Per germline, CDR1 MNHEY and CDR2 SMNVEV (reference sequence). Trimming removed 2 bases from V and 6 bases from J, with 8 bases in between. The CDR3 spans 13 residues. The CDR3 coding sequence is TGTGCCAGCAGTTTAGGGTTTTTTCAGCCCCAGCATTTT. Translating gives CASSLGFFQPQHF.

The CDR3 DNA follows: TGTGCCAGCAGTAGTAGCGGGGGGGGTTCCTACGAGCAGTACTTC. This gives the protein CASSSSGGGSYEQYF. J is TRBJ2-7 and V is TRBV2, with 11 positions matching TRBD2. Trimming removed 5 bases from V and 1 base from J; junction bases left unmatched: 4. From germline, CDR1 is SNHLY and CDR2 FYNNEI. The CDR3 has 15 amino acids.

This sequence joins TRBV2 and TRBJ2-1; 11 bases are a match to TRBD1. The CDR3 totals 15 residues. CDR1 is SNHLY, CDR2 FYNNEI, per germline. Trimming took 4 bases from V and 4 from J; bases not matched to a gene: 3. This chain's CDR3 is CASSAGTGGYNEQFF. Written as DNA, the CDR3 is TGTGCCAGCAGTGCGGGGACAGGGGGTTACAATGAGCAGTTCTTC.

This chain joins TRBV10-1 and TRBJ2-1; 7 bases are a match to TRBD2. The CDR3 length is 14 residues. CDR1 is WNHNN, CDR2 SYGVQD, per germline (reference sequence). V lost 4 bases and J lost 8; bases outside the gene matches: 8. CDR3 sequence reads: CASSVSGGFHEQFF. The CDR3 bases are TGCGCCAGCAGTGTTTCGGGAGGATTCCATGAGCAGTTCTTC.

This chain joins TRBV15 and TRBJ1-6; no definite D call. In germline, CDR1 is LNHNV, CDR2 YYDKDF (reference sequence). V was clipped by 0 bases and J by 7 bases, with 4 bases between them. CDR3 length: 13 amino acids. The CDR3 here is CATSRDDNSPLHF. Here the CDR3 DNA reads TGTGCCACCAGCAGAGATGACAATTCACCCCTCCACTTT.

The chain recombines TRBV6-5 with TRBJ1-5; D is unclear. Germline lookup yields CDR1 MNHEY and CDR2 SVGAGI. Trimming pared 5 bases from V and 3 bases from J, leaving 8 bases between. The CDR3 totals 13 residues. Written as DNA, the CDR3 is TGTGCCAGCAGTATTCAGCCCAATCAGCCCCAGCATTTT. Protein: CASSIQPNQPQHF.